The 11 T cell receptor beta chains listed next were all sequenced from one sample in a study of CD8+CD57+ T cells in acquired aplastic anemia. Researchers used genomic DNA as the template to profile TCR beta VDJ and CDR3. TCRdb re-analysed the reads in MiXCR, keeping a single row per CDR3 protein. The sample carries around 430,000 distinct CDR3 sequences, roughly 34% recorded once. Those patients picked for sequencing had displayed CD8+CD57+ cell expansion on flow cytometry. Specimen: sorted CD4+, CD8+, or CD8+CD57+ T cells (not recorded which) from PBMCs. All receptors derive from a human donor with aplastic anemia.

The sample holds many counts of this clonotype. The chain links TRBV24-1 to TRBJ2-7; 11 nucleotides line up with TRBD1. With V trimmed by 4 bases and J by 3 bases, 7 bases remained unmatched. This CDR3 spans 16 amino acids. Germline loops: CDR1 KGHDR, CDR2 SFDVKD. The CDR3 DNA reads as TGTGCCACCAGTGAGCGAGGGACAGGGGGAATCTACGAGCAGTACTTC. This gives the protein CATSERGTGGIYEQYF.

This clonotype was seen ten or more times. V is TRBV10-3 and J is TRBJ2-1; D may be TRBD2 (5 bases). The CDR3 extends over 14 amino acids. Trimming removed 8 bases from V and 5 bases from J, with 16 bases in between. CDR1 and CDR2 (germline): ENHRY, SYGVKD. The CDR3 DNA is TGTGCCATCGGTAATGGGATGCGGGACAATGAGCAGTTCTTC. Its translation: CAIGNGMRDNEQFF.

This chain connects TRBV19 to TRBJ2-1; 7 nucleotides line up with TRBD2. Germline loops: CDR1 LNHDA, CDR2 SQIVND (reference sequence). The CDR3 length is 14 residues. Trimming at V came to 4 bases and at J to 10 bases, leaving 10 bases not matched to a gene. CDR3 nucleotide sequence: TGTGCCAGTAGTACGGGACTCCGAGCGGGGGAGCAGTTCTTC. Residues: CASSTGLRAGEQFF.

The chain couples TRBV20-1 to TRBJ1-1, with D possibly matching TRBD1 (6 bases). Germline V lookup: CDR1 DFQATT, CDR2 SNEGSKA (reference sequence). Trimming took off 6 bases at V and 4 bases at J, with 15 bases between the two ends. CDR3 size: 13 residues. The CDR3 here is CSAMDRRVTEAFF. The CDR3 DNA sequence: TGCAGTGCAATGGACAGAAGGGTCACTGAAGCTTTCTTT.

The DNA for the CDR3 is TGTGCCAGCAGCTACGCGTCCTTGACAGACTACGAGCAGTACTTC. Its protein is CASSYASLTDYEQYF. The chain carries TRBV11-2 and TRBJ2-7; a possible D gene is TRBD1 (5 bases). The length of the CDR3 is 15 residues. Germline CDR1 and CDR2: SGHAT and FQNNGV. The V gene lost 4 bases and the J gene lost 3 bases, with 16 bases spanning the gap.

In this sample, this clonotype turned up many times. This chain links TRBV19 with TRBJ1-3; D gene unclear. The CDR3 runs 14 residues. V lost 6 bases to trimming and J lost 0 bases, with 9 bases between them. In germline, CDR1 is LNHDA, CDR2 SQIVND (reference sequence). DNA of the CDR3: TGTGCCAGTAGACACTCGAACTCTGGAAACACCATATATTTT. Translated: CASRHSNSGNTIYF.

This clonotype was counted between two and nine times. V usage is TRBV10-3 and J usage is TRBJ2-7, with a possible D match to TRBD2 (7 bases). Trimming stripped 5 bases from V and 4 bases from J, with 24 bases between. The CDR3 contains 17 residues. CDR1 and CDR2 from the germline V gene are ENHRY and SYGVKD. Here the CDR3 DNA reads TGTGCCATCAGTTTAAAGGGGGAGGGACTGGCGGGATACGAGCAGTACTTC. Amino acid sequence: CAISLKGEGLAGYEQYF.

This clonotype was observed at least ten times. The V call is TRBV9, the J call TRBJ2-7; D possibly uses TRBD1 or TRBD2 (6 bases each). V was cut by 4 bases and J by 3 bases, with 14 bases left in between. CDR1 is SGDLS, CDR2 YYNGEE, per germline. The CDR3 is 14 residues long. CDR3: CASSPGEDVYEQYF. DNA of the CDR3: TGTGCCAGCAGCCCAGGGGAGGATGTCTACGAGCAGTACTTC.

This clonotype showed up just a few times. The CDR3 reads CASSSDSVTEAFF. The DNA for the CDR3 is TGTGCCAGCAGCTCTGACTCGGTCACTGAAGCTTTCTTT. The chain carries TRBV7-2 and TRBJ1-1, with D uncertain. The CDR3 spans 13 residues. V lost 4 bases, J lost 4 bases, and 10 bases lay in between. Per germline, CDR1 SGHTA and CDR2 FQGNSA.

The chain combines TRBV19 with TRBJ1-5, with 7 bases that match TRBD1. CDR1 and CDR2 (germline): LNHDA, SQIVND (reference sequence). The CDR3 extends over 14 amino acids. J gave up 6 bases and V 4 bases, and 6 bases lay outside the gene matches. In DNA, the CDR3 is TGTGCCAGTAGTACAGCGACAGGGCGTCAGCCCCAGCATTTT. Its protein is CASSTATGRQPQHF. Combining the CDR3 with reference TRBV19 and TRBJ1-5 gives the whole variable domain DGGITQSPKYLFRKEGQNVTLSCEQNLNHDAMYWYRQDPGQGLRLIYYSQIVNDFQKGDIAEGYSVSREKKESFPLTVTSAQKNPTAFYLCASSTATGRQPQHFGDGTRLSIL.

The rearrangement uses TRBV5-1 and TRBJ2-3, with 8 bases aligning to TRBD1. This CDR3 has 15 amino acids. Trimming at V came to 7 bases and at J to 4 bases, leaving 11 bases not matched to a gene. From germline, CDR1 is SGHRS and CDR2 YFSETQ. This CDR3 reads CASSATGDRADTQYF. The CDR3 DNA reads as TGCGCCAGCTCCGCGACAGGGGATAGGGCAGATACGCAGTATTTT.